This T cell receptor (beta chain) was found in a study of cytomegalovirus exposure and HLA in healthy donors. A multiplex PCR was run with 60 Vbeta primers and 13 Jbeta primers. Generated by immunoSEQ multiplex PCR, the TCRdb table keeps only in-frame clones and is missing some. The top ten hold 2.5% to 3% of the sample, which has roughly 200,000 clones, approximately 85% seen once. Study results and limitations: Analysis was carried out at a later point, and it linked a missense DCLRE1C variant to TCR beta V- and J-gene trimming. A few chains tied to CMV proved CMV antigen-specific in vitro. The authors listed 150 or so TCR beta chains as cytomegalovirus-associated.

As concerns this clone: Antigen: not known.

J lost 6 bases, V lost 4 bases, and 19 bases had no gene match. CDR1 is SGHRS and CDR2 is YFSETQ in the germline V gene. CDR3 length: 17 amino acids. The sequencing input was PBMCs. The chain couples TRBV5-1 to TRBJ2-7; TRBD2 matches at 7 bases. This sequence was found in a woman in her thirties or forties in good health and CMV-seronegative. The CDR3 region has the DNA TGCGCCAGCAGCCTGGGGGGGGTACAGCAGACTTATCTCGAGCAGTACTTC. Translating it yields CASSLGGVQQTYLEQYF.